This passage covers 12 T cell receptor beta chains from one sample sequenced in a study of cytomegalovirus exposure and HLA in healthy donors. Assay: immunoSEQ multiplex PCR; the TCRdb copy retains only in-frame clones and omits some. The table includes some 210,000 clones, around nine tenths detected once. The source material was PBMCs. Every receptor here comes from a woman under 30 in good health and CMV-seropositive.

J is TRBJ2-3 and V is TRBV11-2; maybe TRBD2 (5 bases). CDR3 length: 14 amino acids. The V end was cut by 4 bases, the J end by 1 base, with 9 bases between. Germline assignment: CDR1 SGHAT and CDR2 FQNNGV. The CDR3, as DNA: TGTGCCAGCAGCTGGGATAGCGGCACAGATACGCAGTATTTT. Its protein product is CASSWDSGTDTQYF.

This sequence joins TRBV6-1 and TRBJ2-7, with 7 bases fitting TRBD1. This CDR3 spans 15 amino acids. Germline CDR1 is MNHNS and CDR2 is SASEGT. V lost 6 bases to trimming and J lost 3 bases; unmatched junction nucleotides: 11. CDR3 sequence: CASRGYLTGYYEQYF. The CDR3 nucleotides read TGTGCCAGCAGGGGGTATCTGACAGGGTACTACGAGCAGTACTTC.

The chain employs TRBV4-1 and TRBJ2-2; 13 bases match TRBD2. The CDR3 runs 21 residues. V shed 2 bases, J shed 5 bases, and the junction held 17 bases outside the gene matches. In germline, CDR1 is MGHRA, CDR2 YSYEKL. The CDR3 DNA reads as TGCGCCAGCAGCCAAAAGATGTTCGGGACTAGCGGGACCCTGAGGACCGGGGAGCTGTTTTTT. Translation: CASSQKMFGTSGTLRTGELFF.

The rearrangement joins TRBV4-2 to TRBJ2-1; 12 nucleotides agree with TRBD2. The ends lost 0 bases at V and 10 bases at J; junction bases unmatched: 7. In germline, CDR1 is LGHNA, CDR2 YNFKEQ. The CDR3 loop spans 16 amino acids. Written as DNA, the CDR3 is TGTGCCAGCAGCCAAGATTCAACTAGCGGGAGGCGCGAGCAGTTCTTC. It codes for CASSQDSTSGRREQFF.

This chain connects TRBV28 to TRBJ2-3; D unresolved. V was clipped by 6 bases and J by 3 bases, with 16 bases between them. Germline loops: CDR1 MDHEN, CDR2 SYDVKM. CDR3 size: 15 residues. The CDR3, as DNA: TGTGCCAGCAGCCCCGCCAGGTTTGGAACAGATACGCAGTATTTT. Its translation is CASSPARFGTDTQYF.

Remarks on this clone: The junction differs from germline at one of its ends, possibly a read error. The chain couples TRBV6-6 to TRBJ1-1, with D possibly being TRBD1 (6 bases). The CDR3 sequence is 14 residues long. Per germline, CDR1 MNHNY and CDR2 SVGAGI (reference sequence). CDR3 region: CASTYGGENTEAFF. CDR3 DNA: TGTGCCAGCACTTACGGGGGCGAGAACACTGAAGCTTTCTTT.

On this clone itself: One end of the junction is discordant with germline, which a read error may explain. The gene calls are TRBV14 and TRBJ1-2, with D possibly TRBD1 on 5 matching bases. The CDR3 has 11 amino acids. CDR1 SGHDN and CDR2 FVKESK come from the germline V gene. The CDR3 is CASSQAGTSTF. In nucleotides, the CDR3 is TGTGCCAGCAGTCAAGCCGGGACTTCCACCTTC.

This chain links TRBV25-1 with TRBJ2-5, with 7 bases that match TRBD2. V was pared by 6 bases and J by 3 bases, with 10 bases of the junction left unmatched. CDR1 is MGHDK, CDR2 SYGVNS, per germline. The CDR3 runs 15 residues. CDR3 nucleotide sequence: TGTGCCAGCAGCGAGCTAGCGGACGCGAAAGAGACCCAGTACTTC. The encoded protein is CASSELADAKETQYF.

V is TRBV4-1 and J is TRBJ1-2; 8 bases map to TRBD1. The CDR3 runs 14 residues. In germline, CDR1 is MGHRA, CDR2 YSYEKL. With V trimmed by 1 base and J by 7 bases, 5 bases remained unmatched. The CDR3 spells CASSQAQGASGYTF. The CDR3 DNA follows: TGCGCCAGCAGCCAAGCCCAGGGGGCAAGTGGCTACACCTTC.

This clone was counted ten times or more. V and J are TRBV6-5 and TRBJ1-1; D uncertain. The V end lost 0 bases, the J end lost 5 bases, and 16 bases lay between the germline ends. This CDR3 is 16 amino acids long. Per germline, CDR1 MNHEY and CDR2 SVGAGI. The CDR3 sequence is CASSYSDPGVGTEAFF. The CDR3 region has the DNA TGTGCCAGCAGTTACTCTGATCCGGGAGTAGGAACTGAAGCTTTCTTT.

This clone has just a few counts. This chain's CDR3 is CASSSTVDTEAFF. CDR3 sequence (DNA): TGTGCCAGCAGCTCGACAGTGGACACTGAAGCTTTCTTT. The chain uses TRBV5-4 and TRBJ1-1; a weak D match, TRBD1 (5 bases). Germline assignment: CDR1 SGHNT and CDR2 YYREEE (reference sequence). With 3 bases removed from V and 3 bases from J, the gap between germline ends came to 9 bases. The CDR3 loop spans 13 amino acids.

This chain uses TRBV15 with TRBJ2-2, with 11 bases matching TRBD2. The V segment lost 1 base and the J segment 3 bases; nucleotides outside the gene matches: 7. The CDR3 spans 18 residues. Germline CDR1 and CDR2: LNHNV and YYDKDF (reference sequence). CDR3 nucleotides: TGTGCCACCAGCAGAGTGCTAGCGGGAGGTCGAGACACCGGGGAGCTGTTTTTT. Translating gives CATSRVLAGGRDTGELFF. Full variable domain (rest looked up from reference TRBV15 and TRBJ2-2): DAMVIQNPRYQVTQFGKPVTLSCSQTLNHNVMYWYQQKSSQAPKLLFHYYDKDFNNEADTPDNFQSRRPNTSFCFLDIRSPGLGDTAMYLCATSRVLAGGRDTGELFFGEGSRLTVL.